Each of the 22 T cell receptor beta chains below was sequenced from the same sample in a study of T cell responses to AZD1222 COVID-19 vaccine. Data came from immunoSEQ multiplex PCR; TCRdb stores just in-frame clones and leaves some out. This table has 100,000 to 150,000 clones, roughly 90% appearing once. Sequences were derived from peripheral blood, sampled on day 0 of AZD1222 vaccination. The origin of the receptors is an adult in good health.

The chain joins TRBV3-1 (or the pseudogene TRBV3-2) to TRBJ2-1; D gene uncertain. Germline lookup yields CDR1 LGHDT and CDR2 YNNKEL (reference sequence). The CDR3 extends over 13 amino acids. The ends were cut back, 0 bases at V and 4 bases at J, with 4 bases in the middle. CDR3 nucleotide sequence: TGTGCCAGCAGCCAAGAGTTGTACAATGAGCAGTTCTTC. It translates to CASSQELYNEQFF.

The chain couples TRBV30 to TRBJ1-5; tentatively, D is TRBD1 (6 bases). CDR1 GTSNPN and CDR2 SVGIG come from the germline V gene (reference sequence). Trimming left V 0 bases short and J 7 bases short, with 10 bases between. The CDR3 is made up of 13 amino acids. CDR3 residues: CAWSVGGSQPQHF. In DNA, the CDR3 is TGTGCCTGGAGTGTAGGGGGTAGCCAGCCCCAGCATTTT.

CDR3 DNA sequence: TGTGCCAGTAGTATGAGTGGACAGGGGGCCTACGAGCAGTACTTC. Its translation: CASSMSGQGAYEQYF. This chain uses TRBV19 with TRBJ2-7; 10 positions agree with TRBD1. V was clipped by 3 bases and J by 2 bases; unmatched bases: 4. The germline gives CDR1 LNHDA, CDR2 SQIVND (reference sequence). CDR3 length equals 15 residues.

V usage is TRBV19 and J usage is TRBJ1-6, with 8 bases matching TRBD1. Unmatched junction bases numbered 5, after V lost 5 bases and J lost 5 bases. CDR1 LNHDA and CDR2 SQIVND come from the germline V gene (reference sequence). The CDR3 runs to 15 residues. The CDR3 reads CASSVLDRDNSPLHF. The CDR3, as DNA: TGTGCCAGTAGTGTTCTGGACAGGGATAATTCACCCCTCCACTTT.

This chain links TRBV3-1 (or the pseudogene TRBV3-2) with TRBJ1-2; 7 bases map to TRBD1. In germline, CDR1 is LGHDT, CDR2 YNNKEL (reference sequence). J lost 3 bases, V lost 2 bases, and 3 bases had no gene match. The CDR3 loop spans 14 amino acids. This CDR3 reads CASSQPGQYYGYTF. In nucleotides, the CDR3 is TGTGCCAGCAGCCAACCGGGACAGTACTATGGCTACACCTTC.

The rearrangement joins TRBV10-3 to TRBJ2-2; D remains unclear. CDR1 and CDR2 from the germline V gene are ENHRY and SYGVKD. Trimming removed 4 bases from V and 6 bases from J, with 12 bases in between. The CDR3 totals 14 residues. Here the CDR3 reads CAISAITPPGELFF. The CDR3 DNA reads TGTGCCATCAGTGCAATCACACCCCCCGGGGAGCTGTTTTTT.

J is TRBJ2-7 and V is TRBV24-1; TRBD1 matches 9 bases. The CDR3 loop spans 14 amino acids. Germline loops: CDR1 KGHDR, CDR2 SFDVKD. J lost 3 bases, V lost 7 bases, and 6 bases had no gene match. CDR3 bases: TGTGCCACCAGGGGTGGGGGACAGGGCTACGAGCAGTACTTC. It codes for CATRGGGQGYEQYF.

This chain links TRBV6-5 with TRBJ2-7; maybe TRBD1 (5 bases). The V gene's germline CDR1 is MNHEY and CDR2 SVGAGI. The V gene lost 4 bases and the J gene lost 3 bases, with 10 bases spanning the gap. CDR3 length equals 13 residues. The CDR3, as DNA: TGTGCCAGCAGTTCCGGACAAGACTACGAGCAGTACTTC. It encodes CASSSGQDYEQYF.

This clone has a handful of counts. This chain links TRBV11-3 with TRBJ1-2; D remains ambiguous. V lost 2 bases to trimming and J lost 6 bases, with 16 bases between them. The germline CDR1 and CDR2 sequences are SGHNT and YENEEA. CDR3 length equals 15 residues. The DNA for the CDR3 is TGTGCCAGCAGCTTAATAGTAAAAACTGTGGATGGCTACACCTTC. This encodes CASSLIVKTVDGYTF. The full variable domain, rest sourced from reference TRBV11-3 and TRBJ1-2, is EAGVVQSPRYKIIEKKQPVAFWCNPISGHNTLYWYLQNLGQGPELLIRYENEEAVDDSQLPKDRFSAERLKGVDSTLKIQPAELGDSAVYLCASSLIVKTVDGYTFGSGTRLTVV.

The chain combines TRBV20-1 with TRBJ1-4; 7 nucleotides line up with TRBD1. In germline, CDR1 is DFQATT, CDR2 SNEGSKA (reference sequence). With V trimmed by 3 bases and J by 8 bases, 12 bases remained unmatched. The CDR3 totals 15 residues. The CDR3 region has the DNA TGCAGTGCTAGTGTTCTTAGGGGGCTTGGGGAAAAACTGTTTTTT. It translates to CSASVLRGLGEKLFF.

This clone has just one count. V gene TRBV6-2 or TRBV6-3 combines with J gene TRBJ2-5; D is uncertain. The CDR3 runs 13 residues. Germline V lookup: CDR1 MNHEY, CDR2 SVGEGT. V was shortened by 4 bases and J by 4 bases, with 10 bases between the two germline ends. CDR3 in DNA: TGTGCCAGCAGTTCCCGTCCAGGAGAGACCCAGTACTTC. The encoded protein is CASSSRPGETQYF.

CDR3 in DNA: TGCGCCAGCAGCTTGGCCCAGGGTAGCCTCTATGGCTACACCTTC. Its protein is CASSLAQGSLYGYTF. The V and J genes are TRBV5-1 and TRBJ1-2; TRBD1 might be the D (5 bases). Trimming cost V 0 bases and J 4 bases, with 13 bases left between them. The CDR3 is made up of 15 amino acids. Germline CDR1 and CDR2: SGHRS and YFSETQ.

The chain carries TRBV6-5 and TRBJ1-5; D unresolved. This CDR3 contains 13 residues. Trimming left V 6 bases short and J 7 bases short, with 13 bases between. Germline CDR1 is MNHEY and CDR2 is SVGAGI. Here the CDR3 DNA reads TGTGCCAGCAGGCCCAGCTTGGTCCAGCCCCAGCATTTT. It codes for CASRPSLVQPQHF.

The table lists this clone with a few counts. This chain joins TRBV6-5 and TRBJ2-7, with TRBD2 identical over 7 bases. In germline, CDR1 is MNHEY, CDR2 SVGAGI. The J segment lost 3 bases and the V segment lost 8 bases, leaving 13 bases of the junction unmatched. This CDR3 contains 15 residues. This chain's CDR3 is CASGGGVFSHYEQYF. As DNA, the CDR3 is TGTGCCAGCGGGGGGGGTGTGTTTTCACACTACGAGCAGTACTTC.

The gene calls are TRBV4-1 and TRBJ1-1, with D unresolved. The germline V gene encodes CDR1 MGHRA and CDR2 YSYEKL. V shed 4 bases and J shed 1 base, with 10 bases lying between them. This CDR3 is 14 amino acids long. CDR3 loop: CASSLDGGNTEAFF. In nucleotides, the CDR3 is TGCGCCAGCAGCCTGGACGGAGGGAACACTGAAGCTTTCTTT.

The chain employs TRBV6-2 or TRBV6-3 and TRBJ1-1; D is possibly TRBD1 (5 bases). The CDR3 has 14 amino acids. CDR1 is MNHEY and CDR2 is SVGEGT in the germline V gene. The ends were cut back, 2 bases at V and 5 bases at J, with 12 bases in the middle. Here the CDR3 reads CASSYPPKGTEAFF. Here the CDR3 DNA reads TGTGCCAGCAGTTACCCTCCGAAGGGGACTGAAGCTTTCTTT.

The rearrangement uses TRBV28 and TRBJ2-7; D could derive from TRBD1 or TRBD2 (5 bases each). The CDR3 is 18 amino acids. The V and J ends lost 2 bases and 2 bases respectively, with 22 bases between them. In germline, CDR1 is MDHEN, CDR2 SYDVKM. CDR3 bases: TGTGCCAGCAGTTTAACGGCAGGGAGACGTCAATGGACCTACGAGCAGTACTTC. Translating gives CASSLTAGRRQWTYEQYF. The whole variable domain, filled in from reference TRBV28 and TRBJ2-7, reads DVKVTQSSRYLVKRTGEKVFLECVQDMDHENMFWYRQDPGLGLRLIYFSYDVKMKEKGDIPEGYSVSREKKERFSLILESASTNQTSMYLCASSLTAGRRQWTYEQYFGPGTRLTVT.

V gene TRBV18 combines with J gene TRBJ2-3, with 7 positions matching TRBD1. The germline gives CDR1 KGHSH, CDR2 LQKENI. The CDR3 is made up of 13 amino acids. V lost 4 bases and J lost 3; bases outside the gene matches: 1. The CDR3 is CASSLGQTDTQYF. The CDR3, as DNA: TGTGCCAGCTCACTGGGACAGACAGATACGCAGTATTTT.

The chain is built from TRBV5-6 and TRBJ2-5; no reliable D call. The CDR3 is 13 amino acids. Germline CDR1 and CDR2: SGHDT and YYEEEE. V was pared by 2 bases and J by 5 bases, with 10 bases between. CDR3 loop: CASSFNSLETQYF. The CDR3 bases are TGTGCCAGCAGCTTTAATTCTTTGGAGACCCAGTACTTC.

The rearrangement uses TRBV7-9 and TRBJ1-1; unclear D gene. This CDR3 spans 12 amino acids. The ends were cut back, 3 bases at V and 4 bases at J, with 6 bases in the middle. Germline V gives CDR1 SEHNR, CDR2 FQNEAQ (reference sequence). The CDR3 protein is CASSFEGTEAFF. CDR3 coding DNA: TGTGCCAGCAGCTTTGAGGGCACTGAAGCTTTCTTT.

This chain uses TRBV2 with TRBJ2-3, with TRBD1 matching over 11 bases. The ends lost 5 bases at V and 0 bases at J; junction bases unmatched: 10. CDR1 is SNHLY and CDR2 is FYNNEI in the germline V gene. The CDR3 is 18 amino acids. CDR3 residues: CASSLPGQGVTSTDTQYF. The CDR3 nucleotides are TGTGCCAGCAGTCTTCCGGGACAGGGGGTTACTAGCACAGATACGCAGTATTTT.

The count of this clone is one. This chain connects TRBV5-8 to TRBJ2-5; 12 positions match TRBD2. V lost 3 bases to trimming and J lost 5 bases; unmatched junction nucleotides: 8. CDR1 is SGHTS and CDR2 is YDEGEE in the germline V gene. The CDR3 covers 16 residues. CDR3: CASSSLGTSGPETQYF. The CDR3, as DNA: TGTGCCAGCAGCTCCCTGGGGACTAGCGGGCCGGAGACCCAGTACTTC.